Listed below are T cell receptor beta chains from one sample, sequenced in a study of T cell responses to AZD1222 COVID-19 vaccine. Some clones are missing from TCRdb's copy, which holds only in-frame ones; the method was immunoSEQ multiplex PCR. The sample carries fewer than 110,000 clones, about 82% recorded once. The starting material was peripheral blood, obtained on day 0 of AZD1222 vaccination. The origin of the receptors is an adult in good health. CDR3s include the opening cysteine and the closing phenylalanine or tryptophan. Fields, in order: D gene, clone size, J gene, V gene, CDR3 protein, CDR3 DNA. The D gene is left open where the match is weak. Rows give clone size only sometimes, using once, few, many, or a class for an expanded clone.

TRBD1	.	TRBJ1-1	TRBV13	CASSLLTGKITEAFF	TGTGCCAGCAGCTTGTTGACAGGGAAAATCACTGAAGCTTTCTTT
TRBD2	.	TRBJ2-6	TRBV19	CASSTFLRGGEISGANVLTF	TGTGCCAGTAGTACCTTTCTCCGGGGAGGGGAGATCTCTGGGGCCAACGTCCTGACTTTC
.	.	TRBJ2-7	TRBV5-6	CASSFRRSSYEQYF	TGTGCCAGCAGCTTCAGGCGTAGCTCCTACGAGCAGTACTTC
TRBD1	.	TRBJ1-4	TRBV29-1	CSVRADRALGTTNEKLFF	TGCAGCGTGCGCGCCGACAGGGCATTGGGGACAACTAATGAAAAACTGTTTTTT
TRBD1	few	TRBJ1-2	TRBV30	CAWTRTGTFGGYTF	TGTGCCTGGACCCGGACAGGGACATTCGGTGGCTACACCTTC
.	.	TRBJ2-1	TRBV2	CASREAGSSYNEQFF	TGTGCCAGCAGAGAAGCGGGCTCCTCCTACAATGAGCAGTTCTTC
TRBD1	.	TRBJ1-4	TRBV6-5	CASRKQGADEKLFF	TGTGCCAGCAGGAAGCAGGGGGCGGATGAAAAACTGTTTTTT
.	.	TRBJ2-1	TRBV3-1/TRBV3-2	CASSYSSYNEQFF	TGTGCCAGCAGCTACAGCTCCTACAATGAGCAGTTCTTC
.	.	TRBJ2-6	TRBV7-9	CASPGLDIHSSGANVLTF	TGTGCCAGCCCCGGTTTGGACATCCATAGCTCTGGGGCCAACGTCCTGACTTTC
.	.	TRBJ2-1	TRBV5-6	CASSSILADNEQFF	TGTGCCAGCAGCTCTATTTTAGCGGACAATGAGCAGTTCTTC
.	.	TRBJ1-2	TRBV27	CASSFSSGTAYGYTF	TGTGCCAGCAGTTTTTCTTCCGGGACGGCCTATGGCTACACCTTC
.	.	TRBJ1-1	TRBV6-2/TRBV6-3	CASSYSGGRTEAFF	TGTGCCAGCAGTTACTCCGGAGGTAGAACTGAAGCTTTCTTT
.	few	TRBJ2-7	TRBV5-1	CASSREDFYHSYEQYF	TGCGCCAGCAGCAGGGAGGATTTCTACCACTCCTACGAGCAGTACTTC
.	.	TRBJ1-1	TRBV21-1	CASSTYRGTRNTEAFF	TGTGCCAGCAGCACCTACAGGGGAACGAGAAACACTGAAGCTTTCTTT
.	.	TRBJ2-1	TRBV6-1	CASSEGTATNNHEQFF	TGTGCCAGCAGTGAGGGGACCGCAACCAACAATCATGAGCAGTTCTTC
TRBD2	.	TRBJ2-1	TRBV11-2	CASSLDSGKYNEQFF	TGTGCCAGCAGCTTAGATAGCGGGAAGTACAATGAGCAGTTCTTC
.	.	TRBJ2-7	TRBV5-1	CASSPGTSSNEQYF	TGCGCCAGCAGCCCCGGGACCTCTAGCAACGAGCAGTACTTC
.	.	TRBJ2-7	TRBV6-2/TRBV6-3	CASSYASGRGPSSYEQYF	TGTGCCAGCAGTTATGCGTCGGGGCGAGGCCCGAGCTCCTACGAGCAGTACTTC
.	.	TRBJ1-1	TRBV2	CASSSRGTSWNTEAFF	TGTGCCAGCAGTTCCAGAGGTACTTCATGGAACACTGAAGCTTTCTTT
.	.	TRBJ1-1	TRBV9	CASSVATDNTEAFF	TGTGCCAGCAGCGTGGCGACAGATAACACTGAAGCTTTCTTT
.	.	TRBJ1-1	TRBV7-2	CASSLQIGTEAFF	TGTGCCAGCAGCCTACAGATTGGGACTGAAGCTTTCTTT
.	.	TRBJ1-3	TRBV30	CAWRPNVVSGNTIYF	TGTGCCTGGAGACCCAATGTGGTCTCTGGAAACACCATATATTTT
TRBD1	.	TRBJ1-1	TRBV27	CASSRPDRDSEAFF	TGTGCCAGCAGTAGACCGGACAGGGACTCTGAAGCTTTCTTT
.	.	TRBJ2-5	TRBV5-4	CASSRGQGRGTQYF	TGTGCCAGCAGCCGTGGGCAGGGCAGAGGGACCCAGTACTTC